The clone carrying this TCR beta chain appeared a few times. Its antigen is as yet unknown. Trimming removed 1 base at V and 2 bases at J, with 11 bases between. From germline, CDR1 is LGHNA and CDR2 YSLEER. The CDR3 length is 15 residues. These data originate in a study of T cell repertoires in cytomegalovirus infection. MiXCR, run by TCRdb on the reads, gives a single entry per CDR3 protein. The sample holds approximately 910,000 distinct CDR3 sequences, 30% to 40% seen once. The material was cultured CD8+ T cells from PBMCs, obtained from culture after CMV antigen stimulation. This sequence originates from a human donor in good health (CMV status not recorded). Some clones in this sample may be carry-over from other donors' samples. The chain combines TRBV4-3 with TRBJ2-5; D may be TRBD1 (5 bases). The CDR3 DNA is TGCGCCAGCAGCCAAGGGCAGGGTAGGCAAGAGACCCAGTACTTC. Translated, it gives CASSQGQGRQETQYF.